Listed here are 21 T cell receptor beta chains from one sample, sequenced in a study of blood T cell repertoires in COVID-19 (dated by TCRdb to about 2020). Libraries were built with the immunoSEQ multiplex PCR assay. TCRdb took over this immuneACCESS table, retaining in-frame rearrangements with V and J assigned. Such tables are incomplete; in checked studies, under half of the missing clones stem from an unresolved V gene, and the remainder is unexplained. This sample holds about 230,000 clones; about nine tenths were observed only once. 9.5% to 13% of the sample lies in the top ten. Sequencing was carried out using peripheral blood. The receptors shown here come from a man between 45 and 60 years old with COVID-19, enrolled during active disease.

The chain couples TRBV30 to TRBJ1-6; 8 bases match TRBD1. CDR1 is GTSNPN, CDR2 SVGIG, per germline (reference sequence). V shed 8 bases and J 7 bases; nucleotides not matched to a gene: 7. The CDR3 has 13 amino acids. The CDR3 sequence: CAGQGQANSPLHF. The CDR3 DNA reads TGTGCCGGGCAGGGACAGGCGAATTCACCCCTCCACTTT.

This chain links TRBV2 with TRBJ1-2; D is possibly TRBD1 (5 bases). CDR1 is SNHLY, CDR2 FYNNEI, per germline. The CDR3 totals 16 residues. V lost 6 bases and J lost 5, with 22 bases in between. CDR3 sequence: CASRTGGGNNGYGYTF. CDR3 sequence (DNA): TGTGCCAGCAGAACCGGGGGGGGTAACAATGGGTATGGCTACACCTTC. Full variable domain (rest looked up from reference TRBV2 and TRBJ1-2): EPEVTQTPSHQVTQMGQEVILRCVPISNHLYFYWYRQILGQKVEFLVSFYNNEISEKSEIFDDQFSVERPDGSNFTLKIRSTKLEDSAMYFCASRTGGGNNGYGYTFGSGTRLTVV.

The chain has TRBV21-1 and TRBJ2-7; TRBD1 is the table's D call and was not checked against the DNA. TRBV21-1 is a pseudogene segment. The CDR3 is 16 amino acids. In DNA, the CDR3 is TGTGCCAGCAGCAAAGCCCACCAGGGGGCGAATGACGAGCAGTACTTC. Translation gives CASSKAHQGANDEQYF.

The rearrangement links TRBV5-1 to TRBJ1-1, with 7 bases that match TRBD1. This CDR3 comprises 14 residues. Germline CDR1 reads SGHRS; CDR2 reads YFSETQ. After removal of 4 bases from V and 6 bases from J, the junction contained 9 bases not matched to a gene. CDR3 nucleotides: TGCGCCAGCAGCGAGGAACAGGGGAGCTCTGAAGCTTTCTTT. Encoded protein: CASSEEQGSSEAFF.

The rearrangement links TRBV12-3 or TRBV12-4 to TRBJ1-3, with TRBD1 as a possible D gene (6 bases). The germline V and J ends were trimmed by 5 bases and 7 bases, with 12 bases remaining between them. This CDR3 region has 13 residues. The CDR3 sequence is CASSVGTLNTIYF. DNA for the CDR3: TGTGCCAGCAGTGTCGGGACACTTAACACCATATATTTT.

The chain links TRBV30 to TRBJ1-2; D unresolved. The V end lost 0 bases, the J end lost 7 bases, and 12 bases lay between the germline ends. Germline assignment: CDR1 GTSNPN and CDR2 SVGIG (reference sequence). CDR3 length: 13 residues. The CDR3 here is CAWSVPGFGGYTF. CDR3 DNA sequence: TGTGCCTGGAGTGTACCCGGTTTTGGTGGCTACACCTTC.

CDR3 residues: CASSSQGDRFGYTF. Here the CDR3 DNA reads TGTGCCAGCAGCTCCCAGGGGGACCGGTTTGGCTACACCTTC. The rearrangement uses TRBV7-2 and TRBJ1-2; 7 bases map to TRBD1. This CDR3 spans 14 amino acids. Germline CDR1 is SGHTA and CDR2 is FQGNSA. Trimming removed 4 bases from V and 7 bases from J; junction bases left unmatched: 9.

CDR3 DNA sequence: TGTGCCAGTAGTTCGGGACTAGCGGCCTCCACAGATACGCAGTATTTT. As protein: CASSSGLAASTDTQYF. The J gene is TRBJ2-3, the V gene TRBV19, with 11 positions matching TRBD2. Germline V CDR1 and CDR2: LNHDA, SQIVND (reference sequence). The CDR3 has 16 residues. The J segment lost 2 bases and the V segment lost 5 bases, leaving 6 bases of the junction unmatched.

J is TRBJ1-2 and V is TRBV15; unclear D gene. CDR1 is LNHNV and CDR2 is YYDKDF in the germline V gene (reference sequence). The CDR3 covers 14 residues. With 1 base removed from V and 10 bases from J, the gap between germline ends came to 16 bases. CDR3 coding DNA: TGTGCCACCAGCAGAGTCGACGCAGGCCCTCTCTACACCTTC. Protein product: CATSRVDAGPLYTF.

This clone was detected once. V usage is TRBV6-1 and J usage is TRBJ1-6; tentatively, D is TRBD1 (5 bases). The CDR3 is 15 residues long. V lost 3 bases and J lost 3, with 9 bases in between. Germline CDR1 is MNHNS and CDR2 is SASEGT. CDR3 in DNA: TGTGCCAGCAGTGAGGCGGGACTCTATAATTCACCCCTCCACTTT. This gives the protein CASSEAGLYNSPLHF.

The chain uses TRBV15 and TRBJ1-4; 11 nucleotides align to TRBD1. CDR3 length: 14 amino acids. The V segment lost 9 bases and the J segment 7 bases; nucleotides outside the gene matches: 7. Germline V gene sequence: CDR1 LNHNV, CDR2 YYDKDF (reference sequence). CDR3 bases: TGTGCCACGGTGGGACAGGGGGTTGCTGAAAAACTGTTTTTT. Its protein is CATVGQGVAEKLFF. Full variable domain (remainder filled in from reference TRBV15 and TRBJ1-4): DAMVIQNPRYQVTQFGKPVTLSCSQTLNHNVMYWYQQKSSQAPKLLFHYYDKDFNNEADTPDNFQSRRPNTSFCFLDIRSPGLGDTAMYLCATVGQGVAEKLFFGSGTQLSVL.

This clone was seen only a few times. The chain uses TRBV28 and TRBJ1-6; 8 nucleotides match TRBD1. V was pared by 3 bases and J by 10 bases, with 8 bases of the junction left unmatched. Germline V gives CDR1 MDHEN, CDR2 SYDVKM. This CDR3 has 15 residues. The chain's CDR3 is CASSFTGQVGSPLHF. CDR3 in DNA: TGTGCCAGCAGTTTCACGGGACAGGTGGGCTCACCCCTCCACTTT.

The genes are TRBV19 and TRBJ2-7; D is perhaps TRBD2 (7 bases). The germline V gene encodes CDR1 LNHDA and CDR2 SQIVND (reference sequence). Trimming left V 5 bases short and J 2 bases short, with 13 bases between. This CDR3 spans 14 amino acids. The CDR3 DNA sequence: TGTGCCAGTAGTTTCGCGGGGGCCACCTACGAGCAGTACTTC. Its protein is CASSFAGATYEQYF.

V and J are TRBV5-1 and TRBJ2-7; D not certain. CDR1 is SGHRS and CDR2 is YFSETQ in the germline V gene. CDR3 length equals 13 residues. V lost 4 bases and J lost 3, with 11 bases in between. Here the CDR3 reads CASSIAGSYEQYF. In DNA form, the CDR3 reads TGCGCCAGCAGCATAGCTGGCAGCTACGAGCAGTACTTC.

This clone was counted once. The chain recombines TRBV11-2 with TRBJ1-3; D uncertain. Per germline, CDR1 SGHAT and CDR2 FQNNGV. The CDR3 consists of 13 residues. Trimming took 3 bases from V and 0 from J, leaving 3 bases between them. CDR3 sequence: CASSFYSGNTIYF. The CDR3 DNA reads TGTGCCAGCAGCTTTTACTCTGGAAACACCATATATTTT.

CDR3 nucleotides: TGTGCCACCCCTCCTGCAACTAATGAAAAACTGTTTTTT. It is translated as CATPPATNEKLFF. V and J are TRBV6-5 and TRBJ1-4; D not resolved. CDR3 length: 13 residues. Trimming pared 10 bases from V and 0 bases from J, leaving 9 bases between. CDR1 MNHEY and CDR2 SVGAGI come from the germline V gene.

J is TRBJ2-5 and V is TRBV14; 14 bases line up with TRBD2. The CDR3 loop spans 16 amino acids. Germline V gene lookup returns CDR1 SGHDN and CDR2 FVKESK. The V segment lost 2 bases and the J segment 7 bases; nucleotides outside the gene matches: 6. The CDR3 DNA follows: TGTGCCAGCAGCCAACTTGGGACTAGCGGGAGACTGACCCAGTACTTC. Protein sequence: CASSQLGTSGRLTQYF.

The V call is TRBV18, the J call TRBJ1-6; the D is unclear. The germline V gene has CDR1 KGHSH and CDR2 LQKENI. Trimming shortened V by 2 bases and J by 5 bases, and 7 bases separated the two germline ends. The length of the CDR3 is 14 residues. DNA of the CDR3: TGTGCCAGCTCACCATTTTCAGATAATTCACCCCTCCACTTT. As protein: CASSPFSDNSPLHF.

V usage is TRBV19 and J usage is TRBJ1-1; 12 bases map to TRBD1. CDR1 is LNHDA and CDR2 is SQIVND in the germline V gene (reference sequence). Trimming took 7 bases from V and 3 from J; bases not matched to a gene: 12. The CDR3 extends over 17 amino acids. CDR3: CASTLGTGGFSYTEAFF. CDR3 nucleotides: TGTGCCAGTACCCTGGGGACAGGGGGCTTTTCTTACACTGAAGCTTTCTTT.

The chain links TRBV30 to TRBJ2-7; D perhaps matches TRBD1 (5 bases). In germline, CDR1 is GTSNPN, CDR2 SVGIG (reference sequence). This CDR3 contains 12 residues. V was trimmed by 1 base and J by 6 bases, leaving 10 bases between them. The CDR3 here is CAWSEAGIEQYF. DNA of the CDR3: TGTGCCTGGAGTGAAGCAGGGATCGAGCAGTACTTC.

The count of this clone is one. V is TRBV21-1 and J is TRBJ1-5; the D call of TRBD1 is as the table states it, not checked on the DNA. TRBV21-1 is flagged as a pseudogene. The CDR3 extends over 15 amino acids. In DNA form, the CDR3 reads TGTGCCAGCACGAAGACAGGGAGGCGCAATCAGCCCCAGCATTTT. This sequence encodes CASTKTGRRNQPQHF.